This TCR beta chain came from a study of Ad26.COV2.S vaccination and SARS-CoV-2 variants. Background on the study: Among those in the COV1001 Ad26.COV2.S trial arm was the donor. Ad26.COV2.S shots went into the muscle once or twice, 56 days apart.

Remarks on this clone: Antigen: not known.

V shed 4 bases and J 9 bases; nucleotides not matched to a gene: 15. Germline V gene data show CDR1 as SGHVS and CDR2 as FNYEAQ. The CDR3 has 17 residues. Libraries were prepared by immunoSEQ multiplex PCR; TCRdb keeps only in-frame clonotypes and omits some of them. The repertoire has approximately 350,000 clones, 83% of them found once; the top ten carry around 7.4%. The treatment here: some 20 received Ad26.COV2.S at low or high dose, single or two shots; several received placebo; per-sample allocation not given. Specimen acquisition occurred on day 63 following the initial vaccine or placebo injection. Study observations and caveats: Vaccinees showed greater spike-specific TCR breadth than placebo recipients.

The specimen comprised peripheral blood, sampled in a trial of Ad26.COV2.S vaccine versus placebo. The genes are TRBV7-6 and TRBJ2-5; 12 bases map to TRBD1. This receptor was taken from a person between 18 and 60 years old who received the Ad26.COV2.S COVID-19 vaccine or a placebo. This CDR3 is CASSSGVGTGGRPPQYF. Written as DNA, the CDR3 is TGTGCCAGCAGCTCAGGGGTTGGGACAGGGGGCCGGCCGCCCCAGTACTTC.